This T cell receptor beta chain was sequenced during a study of control samples from healthy donors and cancer patients. This clone was seen only once. Assay used: immunoSEQ multiplex PCR; TCRdb lists only in-frame clones, some missing. The sample lists 79,000 or so clones, 85% to 90% occurring once. Germline V CDR1 and CDR2: SGDLS, YYNGEE. The CDR3 extends over 11 amino acids. The junction had 5 bases not matched to a gene; V was cut back by 3 bases and J by 13 bases. This TCR derives from a woman in her fifties or sixties with colorectal cancer. The sequencing sample was made of PBMCs. This sequence joins TRBV9 and TRBJ1-2; TRBD1 matches 8 bases. CDR3 coding DNA: TGTGCCAGCAGCGGCCCGGACAGGGCCACCTTC. This sequence encodes CASSGPDRATF.